Each of the 20 T cell receptor beta chains below was sequenced from the same sample in a study of cytomegalovirus exposure and HLA in healthy donors. This PCR relied on a set of 60 Vbeta primers and 13 Jbeta primers. Sequencing was performed with immunoSEQ multiplex PCR; in TCRdb, only in-frame clones are kept and a portion is missing. This table has 50,000 to 80,000 clones, about three quarters appearing once. Material: PBMCs. The source of these receptors is a male donor in good health and CMV-seropositive.

The chain joins TRBV18 to TRBJ1-2, with a possible D match to TRBD1 (6 bases). V was pared by 0 bases and J by 5 bases, with 7 bases between. This CDR3 region has 13 residues. The germline gives CDR1 KGHSH, CDR2 LQKENI. CDR3 DNA sequence: TGTGCCAGCTCACCACCGGGACAATATGGCTACACCTTC. Protein: CASSPPGQYGYTF.

The chain is built from TRBV5-1 and TRBJ1-4, with D maybe TRBD1 (5 bases). The CDR3 length is 15 residues. V shed 3 bases and J shed 4 bases, with 13 bases lying between them. Germline V lookup: CDR1 SGHRS, CDR2 YFSETQ. In DNA form, the CDR3 reads TGCGCCAGCAGCTCATCAGGGCAGAGTAATGAAAAACTGTTTTTT. Residues: CASSSSGQSNEKLFF.

The V and J genes are TRBV7-3 and TRBJ2-1, with 8 nucleotides matching TRBD2. The V and J ends lost 6 bases and 4 bases, in that order; junction bases with no gene match: 8. This CDR3 has 15 amino acids. The germline V gene encodes CDR1 SGHTA and CDR2 FQGTGA. CDR3 in amino acids: CASSPGTRGYNEQFF. Written as DNA, the CDR3 is TGTGCCAGCAGTCCCGGGACTAGGGGATACAATGAGCAGTTCTTC.

This clone was observed a single time. At one end, the junction sequence differs from germline, possibly due to a read error. The J gene is TRBJ2-7, the V gene TRBV7-9; 8 positions agree with TRBD1. The CDR3 runs 16 residues. Germline lookup yields CDR1 SEHNR and CDR2 FQNEAQ (reference sequence). DNA of the CDR3: TGTTCCAGCAGCTCCAGCGACAGGGGCCACACCTACGAGCAGTACTTC. Translated: CSSSSSDRGHTYEQYF.

V is TRBV7-2 and J is TRBJ2-2, with TRBD2 matching 7 bases. CDR1 is SGHTA, CDR2 FQGNSA, per germline. The CDR3 extends over 16 amino acids. J gave up 5 bases and V 2 bases, and 8 bases lay outside the gene matches. The chain's CDR3 is CASSLFGGGGTGELFF. In DNA form, the CDR3 reads TGTGCCAGCAGCTTATTTGGCGGGGGTGGGACCGGGGAGCTGTTTTTT.

The genes are TRBV6-1 and TRBJ2-7, with D possibly being TRBD1 (5 bases). CDR3 length: 12 residues. The germline V and J ends were trimmed by 10 bases and 1 base, with 11 bases remaining between them. The germline CDR1 and CDR2 sequences are MNHNS and SASEGT. For the CDR3, the DNA is TGTGCCACGTTGACAGCTTCCTACGAGCAGTACTTC. This gives the protein CATLTASYEQYF.

This sequence joins TRBV6-6 and TRBJ1-1; TRBD1 aligns across 8 bases. The junction had 10 bases not matched to a gene; V was cut back by 6 bases and J by 1 base. The CDR3 has 16 residues. Germline loops: CDR1 MNHNY, CDR2 SVGAGI (reference sequence). CDR3 protein: CASSATRDRGNTEAFF. The CDR3 DNA sequence: TGTGCCAGCAGCGCCACAAGAGACAGGGGGAACACTGAAGCTTTCTTT.

This chain connects TRBV27 to TRBJ1-1, with 10 bases matching TRBD1. Germline V CDR1 and CDR2: MNHEY, SMNVEV (reference sequence). The CDR3 consists of 15 residues. J gave up 6 bases and V 5 bases, and 9 bases lay outside the gene matches. This chain's CDR3 is CASSTHGTGDSEAFF. The CDR3 nucleotides are TGTGCCAGCAGTACGCACGGGACAGGGGATTCTGAAGCTTTCTTT.

This chain joins TRBV5-1 and TRBJ1-6; TRBD1 matches at 8 bases. This CDR3 spans 17 amino acids. Looked up from germline, CDR1 is SGHRS and CDR2 is YFSETQ. V was pared by 4 bases and J by 0 bases, with 6 bases of the junction left unmatched. The CDR3, as DNA: TGCGCCAGCAGCCCGACAGGGGCTTCCTCCTATAATTCACCCCTCCACTTT. Protein: CASSPTGASSYNSPLHF.

The gene calls are TRBV6-1 and TRBJ1-1; 8 bases are shared with TRBD1. The junction had 12 bases not matched to a gene; V was cut back by 7 bases and J by 8 bases. In germline, CDR1 is MNHNS, CDR2 SASEGT. The CDR3 has 14 amino acids. The CDR3 is CASTAGTGRPEAFF. The CDR3 DNA follows: TGTGCCAGCACTGCCGGGACAGGTCGACCCGAAGCTTTCTTT.

As DNA, the CDR3 is TGCGCCAGCAGCGTCACAGGGGGGACGGATGGCTACACCTTC. Amino acid sequence: CASSVTGGTDGYTF. This chain uses TRBV5-1 with TRBJ1-2; TRBD1 agrees at 8 bases. Germline CDR1 SGHRS, CDR2 YFSETQ. V trimming: 4 bases; J trimming: 6 bases; junction bases outside the gene matches: 8. The CDR3 covers 14 residues.

This sequence joins TRBV28 and TRBJ2-1, with 10 bases fitting TRBD2. Trimming at V came to 6 bases and at J to 6 bases, leaving 8 bases not matched to a gene. CDR1 MDHEN and CDR2 SYDVKM come from the germline V gene. The CDR3 spans 15 residues. The CDR3 here is CASRRSGGAGNEQFF. CDR3 nucleotide sequence: TGTGCCAGCAGGAGAAGCGGGGGGGCGGGCAATGAGCAGTTCTTC.

The rearrangement links TRBV9 to TRBJ2-1; 10 bases are shared with TRBD2. Germline CDR1 is SGDLS and CDR2 is YYNGEE. The CDR3 totals 16 residues. V lost 0 bases to trimming and J lost 7 bases; unmatched junction nucleotides: 7. For the CDR3, the DNA is TGTGCCAGCAGCGTAGAGGGAGCGGGGGGGGGTAATGAGCAGTTCTTC. It encodes CASSVEGAGGGNEQFF.

This clone has only a few counts. The genes are TRBV7-3 and TRBJ2-1; D is unclear. The CDR3 is made up of 13 amino acids. Germline V gene lookup returns CDR1 SGHTA and CDR2 FQGTGA. V gave up 5 bases and J gave up 9 bases, with 14 bases separating them. The CDR3 coding sequence is TGTGCCAGCAGCCCGGCAGCGATCGGTGAGCAGTTCTTC. This sequence encodes CASSPAAIGEQFF.

This clone occurred a few times. The chain carries TRBV28 and TRBJ1-1; 7 bases agree with TRBD1. The CDR3 has 12 amino acids. V lost 3 bases to trimming and J lost 10 bases; unmatched junction nucleotides: 5. CDR1 MDHEN and CDR2 SYDVKM come from the germline V gene. The DNA for the CDR3 is TGTGCCAGCAGTTTTTCAGACAGGGTAGCTTTCTTT. The encoded protein is CASSFSDRVAFF.

This chain joins TRBV7-3 and TRBJ1-6, with 7 bases fitting TRBD1. The germline CDR1 and CDR2 sequences are SGHTA and FQGTGA. The CDR3 extends over 15 amino acids. V lost 5 bases and J lost 7; bases outside the gene matches: 8. CDR3 sequence reads: CASSLDRARNSPLHF. The CDR3, as DNA: TGTGCCAGCAGCCTCGACAGGGCACGAAATTCACCCCTCCACTTT.

The rearrangement joins TRBV29-1 to TRBJ2-7, with D unclear. This CDR3 has 15 residues. Trimming removed 4 bases from V and 0 bases from J, with 16 bases in between. Per the germline V gene, CDR1 is SQVTM and CDR2 is ANQGSEA. CDR3 sequence: CSVVPSDTYSYEQYF. CDR3 bases: TGCAGCGTTGTGCCCTCCGACACCTACTCCTACGAGCAGTACTTC.

The chain joins TRBV29-1 to TRBJ2-7; D perhaps matches TRBD1 (6 bases). Looked up from germline, CDR1 is SQVTM and CDR2 is ANQGSEA. CDR3 length: 13 amino acids. Deletions cut 4 bases from V and 3 bases from J, with 13 bases between. The CDR3 DNA sequence: TGCAGCGTTGGACAGGCAACAAACTACGAGCAGTACTTC. Its protein is CSVGQATNYEQYF.

V is TRBV6-5 and J is TRBJ1-2; 7 bases align to TRBD1. From germline, CDR1 is MNHEY and CDR2 SVGAGI. Trimming at V came to 4 bases and at J to 7 bases, leaving 12 bases not matched to a gene. The CDR3 sequence is 15 residues long. CDR3 protein: CASSSPGQPGSGYTF. DNA for the CDR3: TGTGCCAGCAGTTCCCCGGGACAGCCAGGTTCTGGCTACACCTTC.

This chain joins TRBV5-4 and TRBJ1-4; 7 bases line up with TRBD1. The junction had 8 bases not matched to a gene; V was cut back by 1 base and J by 8 bases. Germline-derived CDR1 and CDR2 are SGHNT and YYREEE (reference sequence). This CDR3 is built from 15 residues. The DNA for the CDR3 is TGTGCCAGCAGCTTGCGCCGGGACAGAGGGGAAAAACTGTTTTTT. As protein: CASSLRRDRGEKLFF. The full variable domain, in which reference TRBV5-4 and TRBJ1-4 provide the parts outside the CDR3, is ETGVTQSPTHLIKTRGQQVTLRCSSQSGHNTVSWYQQALGQGPQFIFQYYREEENGRGNFPPRFSGLQFPNYSSELNVNALELDDSALYLCASSLRRDRGEKLFFGSGTQLSVL.